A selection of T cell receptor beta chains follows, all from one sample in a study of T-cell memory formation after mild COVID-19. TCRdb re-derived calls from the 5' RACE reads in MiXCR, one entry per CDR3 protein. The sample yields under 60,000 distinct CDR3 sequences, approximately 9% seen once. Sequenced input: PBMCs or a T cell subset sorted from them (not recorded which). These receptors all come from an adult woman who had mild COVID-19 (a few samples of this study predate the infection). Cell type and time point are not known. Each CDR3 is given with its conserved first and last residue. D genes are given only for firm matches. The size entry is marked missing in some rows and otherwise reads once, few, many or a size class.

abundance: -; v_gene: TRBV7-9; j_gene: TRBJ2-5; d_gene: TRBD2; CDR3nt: TGTGCCAGCAGCCCCCCGAGCGGGGGGGAGACCCAGTACTTC; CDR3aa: CASSPPSGGETQYF
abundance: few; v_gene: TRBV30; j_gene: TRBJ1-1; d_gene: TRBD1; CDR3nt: TGTGCCTGGAGTCTACAGGGGAGCACTGAAGCTTTCTTT; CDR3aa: CAWSLQGSTEAFF
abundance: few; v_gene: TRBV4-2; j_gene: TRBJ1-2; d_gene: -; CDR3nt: TGTGCCAGCAGCCAAGAAGGGGCAGGAATTTATGGCTACACCTTC; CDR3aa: CASSQEGAGIYGYTF
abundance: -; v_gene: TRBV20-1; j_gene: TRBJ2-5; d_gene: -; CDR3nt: TGCAGTGCCTGTAGGACTATCCAAGAGACCCAGTACTTC; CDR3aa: CSACRTIQETQYF
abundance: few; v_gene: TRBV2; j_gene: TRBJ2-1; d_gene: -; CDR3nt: TGTGCCAGCGGACGACAGTCTCGCTCCTACAATGAGCAGTTCTTC; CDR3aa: CASGRQSRSYNEQFF
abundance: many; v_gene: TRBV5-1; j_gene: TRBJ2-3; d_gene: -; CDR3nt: TGCGCCAGCAGCCCGGACTCTCCCACAGATACGCAGTATTTT; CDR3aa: CASSPDSPTDTQYF
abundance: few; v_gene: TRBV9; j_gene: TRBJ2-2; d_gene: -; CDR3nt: TGTGCCAGCAGCCTGCAGGGCTACACCGGGGAGCTGTTTTTT; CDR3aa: CASSLQGYTGELFF
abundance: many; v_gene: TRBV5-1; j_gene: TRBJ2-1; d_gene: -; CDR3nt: TGCGCCAGCAGCTTGTTCCCGGGTAGCAATGAGCAGTTCTTC; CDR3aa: CASSLFPGSNEQFF
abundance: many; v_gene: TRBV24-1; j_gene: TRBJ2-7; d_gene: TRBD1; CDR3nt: TGTGCCACCAGTGACGCAGGGGGCTTCGAGCAGTACTTC; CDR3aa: CATSDAGGFEQYF
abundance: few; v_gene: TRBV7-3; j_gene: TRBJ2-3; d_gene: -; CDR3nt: TGTGCCAGCAGCTTCGGAGGGGCAGATACGCAGTATTTT; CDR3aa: CASSFGGADTQYF
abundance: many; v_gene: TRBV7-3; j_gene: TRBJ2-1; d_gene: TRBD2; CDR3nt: TGTGCCAGCAGGACTAGCGGGAGGCAAACCGGGTCCTACAATGAGCAGTTCTTC; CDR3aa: CASRTSGRQTGSYNEQFF
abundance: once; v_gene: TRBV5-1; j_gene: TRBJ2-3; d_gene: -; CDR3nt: TGCGCCAGCAGCCCCGAGCGGCCCACAGATACGCAGTATTTT; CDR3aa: CASSPERPTDTQYF
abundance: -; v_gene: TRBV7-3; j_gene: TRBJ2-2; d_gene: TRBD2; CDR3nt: TGTGCCAGCAGCCCCCAGCGGGGGGGGACCGGGGAGCTGTTTTTT; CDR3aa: CASSPQRGGTGELFF
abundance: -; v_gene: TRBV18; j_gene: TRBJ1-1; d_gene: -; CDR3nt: TGTGCCAGCTCACCATTCTCAGGGGCTGAACAGACTGAAGCTTTCTTT; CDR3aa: CASSPFSGAEQTEAFF
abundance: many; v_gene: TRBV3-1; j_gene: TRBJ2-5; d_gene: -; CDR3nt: TGTGCCAGCAGCCAAGACCCGGGGGCTTTAAAAGAGACCCAGTACTTC; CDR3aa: CASSQDPGALKETQYF
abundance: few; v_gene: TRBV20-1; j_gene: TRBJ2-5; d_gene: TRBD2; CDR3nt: TGCAGTGCTAGAGTTTTGCTAGCGGGAGATGGTGGGACCCAGTACTTC; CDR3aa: CSARVLLAGDGGTQYF
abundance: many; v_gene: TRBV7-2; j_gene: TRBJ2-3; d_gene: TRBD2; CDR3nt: TGTGCCAGCAGCCCTTCGCGGTTAGCGGGAGGGACAGATACGCAGTATTTT; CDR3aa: CASSPSRLAGGTDTQYF
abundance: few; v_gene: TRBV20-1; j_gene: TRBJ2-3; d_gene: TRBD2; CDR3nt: TGCAGTGCTAGAGCTAGCGGGGGGACAGATACGCAGTATTTT; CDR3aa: CSARASGGTDTQYF
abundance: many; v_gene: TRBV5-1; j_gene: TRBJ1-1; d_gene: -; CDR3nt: TGCGCCAGCAGCCTGGACAGTCCGGGTTCTGAAGCTTTCTTT; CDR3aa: CASSLDSPGSEAFF
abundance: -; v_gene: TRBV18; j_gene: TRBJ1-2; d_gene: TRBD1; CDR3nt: TGTGCCAGCTCACCTCCCGGGACAGTTCTCTATGGCTACACCTTC; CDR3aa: CASSPPGTVLYGYTF
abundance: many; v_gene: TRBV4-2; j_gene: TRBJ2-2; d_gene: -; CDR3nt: TGTGCCAGCAGCCAAGGGGATAGCAGGAACACCGGGGAGCTGTTTTTT; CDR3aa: CASSQGDSRNTGELFF
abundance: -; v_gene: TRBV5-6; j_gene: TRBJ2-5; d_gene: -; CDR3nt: TGTGCCAGCAGCTTGGGTTACAGGGCGGAGACCCAGTACTTC; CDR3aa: CASSLGYRAETQYF
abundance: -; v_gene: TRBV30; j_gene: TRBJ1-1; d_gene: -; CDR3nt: TGTGCCTGGACTGGGACTCGTGAAGCTTTCTTT; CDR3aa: CAWTGTREAFF
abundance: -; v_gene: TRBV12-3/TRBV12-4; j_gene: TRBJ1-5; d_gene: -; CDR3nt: TGTGCCAGCAGTTTAGGTTTCCCTCGGCCCCAGCATTTT; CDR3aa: CASSLGFPRPQHF